This TCR beta chain was identified during a study of post-analysis software for immune sequencing data. CDR3 length equals 15 residues. J lost 0 bases, V lost 2 bases, and 0 bases had no gene match. The germline CDR1 and CDR2 sequences are SGHAT and FQNNGV. This clonotype has ten or more counts. What it binds is not known. Study-level points and caveats: Roughly five TRBV segments occurring more often in patients than controls included TRBV5-6, TRBV5-1 and TRBV20-1.

Carried by the TCR beta cDNA libraries were unique molecular identifiers. Each CDR3 protein is one row after TCRdb ran MiXCR on the PCR reads. Found here are 600,000 to 700,000 distinct CDR3 sequences, 59% of them singletons; the top ten hold about 10%. The receptor was derived from a girl aged 2-15 years with multiple sclerosis. Sequenced input: blood. V and J are TRBV11-2 and TRBJ2-3; 9 positions agree with TRBD2. This CDR3 is CASSLLAGSTDTQYF. The CDR3 DNA follows: TGTGCCAGCAGCTTACTAGCGGGGAGCACAGATACGCAGTATTTT. Full variable domain (remainder filled in from reference TRBV11-2 and TRBJ2-3): EAGVAQSPRYKIIEKRQSVAFWCNPISGHATLYWYQQILGQGPKLLIQFQNNGVVDDSQLPKDRFSAERLKGVDSTLKIQPAKLEDSAVYLCASSLLAGSTDTQYFGPGTRLTVL.